This TCR beta chain derives from a study of T cell repertoires in cytomegalovirus infection. The overall study: From public TCR beta signatures came an indication of both CMV infection and matching HLA type.

As regards this clonotype: Its target is not known.

Study results and caveats: CMV-specific HLA-C-restricted TCR beta clonotypes dominated the ex vivo response. Identification of carriers of CMV plus the relevant HLA was performed using cumulative public TCR beta family frequency.

TCRdb recomputed calls from the reads with MiXCR, one row per CDR3 protein. The sample has more than 150,000 distinct CDR3 sequences, 28% seen once. Germline loops: CDR1 LNHDA, CDR2 SQIVND (reference sequence). CDR3 length equals 15 residues. Trimming took off 4 bases at V and 0 bases at J, with 10 bases between the two ends. This TCR derives from a human donor in good health (CMV status not recorded). Some clones in this sample may be carry-over from other donors' samples. V gene TRBV19 combines with J gene TRBJ1-5; maybe TRBD1 (5 bases). Sequencing was carried out using PBMCs. For the CDR3, the DNA is TGTGCCAGTAGTAGGGGCAGGGCTAGCAATCAGCCCCAGCATTTT. This sequence encodes CASSRGRASNQPQHF.